This T cell receptor beta chain was identified in a study of Graves' ophthalmopathy and Graves' hyperthyroidism. Study-level information: Prior to any treatment, peripheral blood was collected at the time of initial diagnosis. General study points: Ophthalmopathy versus stable hyperthyroidism: 13-signature model gave 87.88% sensitivity, 81.08% specificity. Detection in blood was also observed for most expanded thyroid clonotypes above 0.001 frequency.

Diagnostic conclusions were grounded in clinical symptoms, serum thyroxine, TRAb, thyroid ultrasound and orbital computed tomography. Germline CDR1 is DFQATT and CDR2 is SNEGSKA (reference sequence). V was clipped by 5 bases and J by 4 bases; unmatched bases: 9. The CDR3 length is 15 residues. Amplified TCR beta CDR3 regions were obtained using RNA transcripts as template. The authors performed first-round RT-PCR with HTBI primers and then a second-round multiplex PCR. A single record per CDR3 protein comes from TCRdb applying MiXCR to the multiplex PCR reads. The sample shows roughly 220,000 distinct CDR3 sequences, about 47% of them seen only once. For this clonotype: The antigen is not known.

The sequence came from an adult man with Graves' ophthalmopathy. Specimen: peripheral blood. The genes are TRBV20-1 and TRBJ2-5, with TRBD2 identical over 11 bases. Written as DNA, the CDR3 is TGCAGTGCTCGACTACTAGCGGGGGACCTAGAGACCCAGTACTTC. This sequence encodes CSARLLAGDLETQYF.